This is a list of T cell receptor beta chains from one sample in a study of blood T cell repertoires in COVID-19. Assay used: immunoSEQ multiplex PCR; TCRdb lists only in-frame clones, some missing. The sample consists of 140,000 to 150,000 clones, 60% to 85% of them appearing once. Material for sequencing was peripheral blood. The receptor set was obtained from a woman aged 60 to 75 with acute or convalescent COVID-19. The CDR3 runs from the conserved cysteine through the conserved F or W. D genes are given only for firm matches. Size values are once, few and many counts, or a class for expanded clones, and some rows have none.

V: TRBV10-3
D: TRBD1
size: few
J: TRBJ1-2
CDR3: CAIRSDRGLWGYTF
DNA: TGTGCCATCAGATCGGACAGGGGGCTTTGGGGCTACACCTTC

V: TRBV27
D: TRBD2
size: NA
J: TRBJ2-7
CDR3: CASSLSSWVAGNYEQYF
DNA: TGTGCCAGCAGTTTATCTTCGTGGGTAGCGGGGAACTACGAGCAGTACTTC

V: TRBV2
D: NA
size: NA
J: TRBJ1-5
CDR3: CASSDRQAAFNQPQHF
DNA: TGTGCCAGCAGTGACCGCCAGGCCGCCTTCAATCAGCCCCAGCATTTT

V: TRBV7-8
D: NA
size: NA
J: TRBJ2-5
CDR3: CASSLRGQNLKETQYF
DNA: TGTGCCAGCAGCTTACGAGGACAGAACCTTAAAGAGACCCAGTACTTC

V: TRBV28
D: NA
size: few
J: TRBJ2-1
CDR3: CASSLRNIVEQFF
DNA: TGTGCCAGCAGTTTAAGAAATATAGTTGAGCAGTTCTTC

V: TRBV10-3
D: NA
size: NA
J: TRBJ2-1
CDR3: CAISEPGEANKQFF
DNA: TGTGCCATCAGTGAGCCGGGGGAGGCCAACAAGCAGTTCTTC

V: TRBV30
D: TRBD1
size: NA
J: TRBJ2-1
CDR3: CAWSVLGDRDYNEQFF
DNA: TGTGCCTGGAGTGTACTGGGGGACAGGGATTACAATGAGCAGTTCTTC

V: TRBV28
D: NA
size: NA
J: TRBJ2-7
CDR3: CASRVSVGSYSYEQYF
DNA: TGTGCCAGCAGGGTAAGCGTCGGGTCCTACTCCTACGAGCAGTACTTC

V: TRBV18
D: NA
size: NA
J: TRBJ2-7
CDR3: CASSRGDRAPYEQYF
DNA: TGTGCCAGCTCACGGGGAGACCGGGCCCCCTACGAGCAGTACTTC

V: TRBV2
D: NA
size: NA
J: TRBJ2-2
CDR3: CASSELPGGGELFF
DNA: TGTGCCAGCAGTGAGCTTCCCGGGGGCGGGGAGCTGTTTTTT

V: TRBV6-5
D: NA
size: NA
J: TRBJ2-4
CDR3: CASNVRGANIQYF
DNA: TGTGCCAGCAACGTCAGGGGCGCGAACATTCAGTACTTC

V: TRBV15
D: NA
size: NA
J: TRBJ2-1
CDR3: CATSRRDNNEQFF
DNA: TGTGCCACCAGCAGAAGGGACAACAATGAGCAGTTCTTC